This passage covers 22 T cell receptor beta chains from one sample sequenced in a study of neurological immune-mediated disorders. TCRdb reanalysed the 5' RACE reads using MiXCR and keeps one entry per CDR3 protein. Here the sample spans tens of thousands of distinct CDR3 sequences, 10% being singletons. The specimen was PBMCs. Source of these receptors: a man aged 70-80 years with HTLV-1-associated myelopathy (HAM/TSP).

In its sample, this clonotype is medium-sized. This chain uses TRBV20-1 with TRBJ1-5; weak D call: TRBD1 (5 bases). The V and J ends lost 7 bases and 2 bases respectively, with 12 bases between them. CDR3 size: 13 residues. Germline V gene sequence: CDR1 DFQATT, CDR2 SNEGSKA (reference sequence). CDR3 loop: CSVGGKGNQPQHF. The CDR3 nucleotides are TGCAGTGTTGGGGGGAAGGGCAATCAGCCCCAGCATTTT.

The sample holds many counts of this clonotype. This rearrangement joins TRBV20-1 to TRBJ1-6, with no clear D. Trimming pared 1 base from V and 9 bases from J, leaving 13 bases between. Germline-derived CDR1 and CDR2 are DFQATT and SNEGSKA (reference sequence). The CDR3 totals 14 residues. The CDR3 here is CSARVGPSGSPLHF. CDR3 nucleotides: TGCAGTGCTAGAGTCGGCCCATCGGGTTCACCCCTCCACTTT.

This clonotype was seen repeatedly, ten times or more. The chain employs TRBV10-3 and TRBJ2-7; no reliable D call. Trimming took off 1 base at V and 2 bases at J, with 3 bases between the two ends. The V gene's germline CDR1 is ENHRY and CDR2 SYGVKD. The CDR3 runs to 12 residues. CDR3 nucleotides: TGTGCCATCAGTGAGTACCCCTACGAGCAGTACTTC. Protein product: CAISEYPYEQYF.

This clonotype was counted many times. V usage is TRBV7-2 and J usage is TRBJ1-5; D is unclear. Per the germline V gene, CDR1 is SGHTA and CDR2 is FQGNSA. The V end was cut by 1 base, the J end by 1 base, with 8 bases between. The CDR3 loop spans 15 amino acids. The CDR3 bases are TGTGCCAGCAGCTTAGGGGCGGACAGCAATCAGCCCCAGCATTTT. Amino acid sequence: CASSLGADSNQPQHF.

This clonotype was seen many times. The rearrangement joins TRBV27 to TRBJ2-1, with 11 bases aligning to TRBD2. Germline V lookup: CDR1 MNHEY, CDR2 SMNVEV (reference sequence). The trim removed 2 bases at V and 4 bases at J, leaving 4 bases unmatched. CDR3 size: 16 residues. The CDR3 protein is CASSLLAGGGYNEQFF. The CDR3 DNA reads TGTGCCAGCAGTTTACTAGCGGGAGGAGGATACAATGAGCAGTTCTTC.

This clonotype showed up many times. The V call is TRBV28, the J call TRBJ1-5; a possible D gene is TRBD1 (5 bases). Looked up from germline, CDR1 is MDHEN and CDR2 is SYDVKM. The CDR3 consists of 15 residues. V lost 3 bases and J 0 bases, leaving 9 bases between the germline ends. The CDR3: CASSFPQGSNQPQHF. The CDR3 DNA follows: TGTGCCAGCAGTTTTCCCCAGGGTAGCAATCAGCCCCAGCATTTT.

This clonotype was counted at least ten times. The chain couples TRBV20-1 to TRBJ2-7; 9 bases match TRBD2. The germline gives CDR1 DFQATT, CDR2 SNEGSKA (reference sequence). Trimming took 1 base from V and 4 from J; bases not matched to a gene: 8. The CDR3 has 15 amino acids. In DNA form, the CDR3 reads TGCAGTGCTAGAGGCACGGCTAGCGGGGCGTACGAGCAGTACTTC. Residues: CSARGTASGAYEQYF.

The rearrangement joins TRBV28 to TRBJ2-7; tentatively, D is TRBD1 (5 bases). The CDR3 loop spans 15 amino acids. The ends were cut back, 7 bases at V and 0 bases at J, with 16 bases in the middle. In germline, CDR1 is MDHEN, CDR2 SYDVKM. Written as DNA, the CDR3 is TGTGCCAGCACGATAACGAACAGGTTCTCCTACGAGCAGTACTTC. Protein product: CASTITNRFSYEQYF.

At least ten counts were recorded for this clonotype. This rearrangement joins TRBV20-1 to TRBJ2-7, with D tentatively TRBD1 or TRBD2 (5 bases each). The CDR3 contains 12 residues. Trimming removed 5 bases at V and 4 bases at J, with 12 bases between. CDR1 is DFQATT, CDR2 SNEGSKA, per germline (reference sequence). CDR3 in DNA: TGCAGTGCTTATTCCGGGGCTTACGAGCAGTACTTC. This encodes CSAYSGAYEQYF.

About this clonotype itself: This may come from a read error, since a much larger clone is one base off. The V call is TRBV4-2, the J call TRBJ1-4; possibly TRBD1 for D (6 bases). Germline V CDR1 and CDR2: LGHNA, YNFKEQ. The ends were cut back, 5 bases at V and 8 bases at J, with 21 bases in the middle. This CDR3 comprises 16 residues. CDR3: CASSKGSGQGTEKLFF. The CDR3 nucleotides read TGTGCCAGCAGCAAAGGCTCGGGGCAGGGGACAGAAAAACTGTTTTTT.

This clonotype was recorded many times. The V call is TRBV6-5, the J call TRBJ2-6; the D is unclear. Germline V gives CDR1 MNHEY, CDR2 SVGAGI. The CDR3 runs to 13 residues. V lost 8 bases to trimming and J lost 0 bases, with 5 bases between them. The CDR3 DNA reads as TGTGCCAGCCTCATCTCTGGGGCCAACGTCCTGACTTTC. Its translation is CASLISGANVLTF.

In its sample, this clonotype was seen many times. The chain employs TRBV29-1 and TRBJ1-1; no clear D. The germline V and J ends were trimmed by 2 bases and 0 bases, with 10 bases remaining between them. The germline gives CDR1 SQVTM, CDR2 ANQGSEA. CDR3 length: 14 amino acids. The CDR3, as DNA: TGCAGCGTTGAAACGACACGTATGAACACTGAAGCTTTCTTT. Its translation is CSVETTRMNTEAFF.

Remarks on this clonotype: The junction differs from germline at one of its ends, possibly a read error. CDR3 DNA sequence: TGCAGTTCTAGGATCCACAGGGAGGCCAAAAACATTCAGTACTTC. Encoded protein: CSSRIHREAKNIQYF. The J gene is TRBJ2-4, the V gene TRBV20-1, with D perhaps TRBD1 (6 bases). This CDR3 has 15 amino acids. Germline V gene sequence: CDR1 DFQATT, CDR2 SNEGSKA (reference sequence).

In this sample, this clonotype turned up many times. V usage is TRBV6-2 or TRBV6-3 and J usage is TRBJ1-5; D not certain. V was cut by 5 bases and J by 7 bases, with 9 bases left in between. The germline V gene encodes CDR1 MNHEY and CDR2 SVGEGT. This CDR3 is built from 12 residues. For the CDR3, the DNA is TGTGCCAGCAGTAAGAATCTCCAGCCCCAGCATTTT. It translates to CASSKNLQPQHF.

This clonotype was observed at least ten times. The chain links TRBV7-6 to TRBJ2-1, with D possibly being TRBD2 (5 bases). Per the germline V gene, CDR1 is SGHVS and CDR2 is FNYEAQ. The CDR3 loop spans 13 amino acids. V lost 5 bases and J lost 6, with 11 bases in between. CDR3 bases: TGTGCCAGCAGCATGGGAGTTCGCAATGAGCAGTTCTTC. It translates to CASSMGVRNEQFF.

The sample holds many counts of this clonotype. CDR3 residues: CSARDSRKTDTQYF. The CDR3 DNA reads as TGCAGTGCTAGAGATTCGAGGAAGACAGATACGCAGTATTTT. The V gene is TRBV20-1, the J gene TRBJ2-3; D is unresolved. Trimming pared 0 bases from V and 3 bases from J, leaving 10 bases between. The CDR3 totals 14 residues. In germline, CDR1 is DFQATT, CDR2 SNEGSKA (reference sequence).

This clonotype was picked up many times. The rearrangement joins TRBV6-1 to TRBJ1-2; D may be TRBD1 (5 bases). Germline CDR1 and CDR2: MNHNS and SASEGT. CDR3 size: 13 residues. Trimming removed 6 bases at V and 5 bases at J, with 13 bases between. The CDR3 region has the DNA TGTGCCAGCAGCCTGGGGGGAGCTTATGGCTACACCTTC. It encodes CASSLGGAYGYTF.

This clonotype was seen many times. This chain connects TRBV6-1 to TRBJ2-1; 10 positions agree with TRBD1. Trimming cost V 5 bases and J 6 bases; bases outside gene matches: 7. CDR3 length: 15 amino acids. CDR1 is MNHNS, CDR2 SASEGT, per germline. This chain's CDR3 is CASSFPDRGFNEQFF. In nucleotides, the CDR3 is TGTGCCAGCAGTTTTCCGGACAGGGGGTTCAATGAGCAGTTCTTC.

At least ten counts were recorded for this clonotype. The rearrangement uses TRBV11-2 and TRBJ2-3; D ambiguous. Germline V gives CDR1 SGHAT, CDR2 FQNNGV. This CDR3 region has 11 residues. V was trimmed by 5 bases and J by 10 bases, leaving 10 bases between them. The CDR3 is CASSAASSQYF. The CDR3 nucleotides are TGTGCCAGCAGCGCGGCGTCCTCGCAGTATTTT.

The chain uses TRBV20-1 and TRBJ2-3; 9 bases align to TRBD2. The V and J ends lost 0 bases and 6 bases, in that order; junction bases with no gene match: 13. The V gene's germline CDR1 is DFQATT and CDR2 SNEGSKA (reference sequence). The CDR3 is 17 residues long. The CDR3 loop reads CSARDGGHAGGPDTQYF. The CDR3 coding sequence is TGCAGTGCTAGAGATGGGGGCCACGCGGGAGGGCCGGATACGCAGTATTTT.

This clonotype occurred many times. V is TRBV3-1 and J is TRBJ2-1; TRBD1 might be the D (6 bases). Germline V CDR1 and CDR2: LGHDT, YNNKEL (reference sequence). This CDR3 is built from 14 residues. V was cut by 1 base and J by 9 bases, with 13 bases left in between. CDR3 residues: CASSQGDWGREQFF. DNA of the CDR3: TGTGCCAGCAGCCAAGGCGACTGGGGGCGTGAGCAGTTCTTC.

This clonotype came up many times. The V gene is TRBV12-3 or TRBV12-4, the J gene TRBJ1-3; TRBD1 aligns across 8 bases. V lost 8 bases to trimming and J lost 3 bases; unmatched junction nucleotides: 6. CDR3 length equals 14 residues. The CDR3 DNA is TGTGCCAGCTGGACAGGGTACAGTGGAAACACCATATATTTT. Its translation is CASWTGYSGNTIYF.